This T cell receptor beta chain was sequenced during a study of shared clonotypes between healthy human individuals. Study-level information: CD4 naive cells filled three plates per donor, CD4 memory three, CD8 naive two and CD8 memory one.

Clones were read by immunoSEQ multiplex PCR, and TCRdb kept only the in-frame ones, dropping some. The sample records about 2 million clones, about 94% being singletons. Notes on the study in general: It was observed that 5% to 6% of naive CD4 clonotypes were shared across several donors. Non-shared clonotypes displayed generation probabilities falling below those of clonotypes present in all four donors.

Of note for this clone: Its antigen remains unidentified.

The CDR3 has 14 residues. Per the germline V gene, CDR1 is MGHRA and CDR2 is YSYEKL. The germline V and J ends were trimmed by 7 bases and 3 bases, with 16 bases remaining between them. Naive CD8 populations comprised CD45RO-negative cells positively selected for CCR7, excluding terminally differentiated effector memory CD45RA+ cells. The V and J genes are TRBV4-1 and TRBJ2-7; D might be TRBD1 (8 bases). Sequenced input: naive CD8+ T cells sorted from blood. This TCR was sampled from a man between 18 and 29 years old in good health. The CDR3 DNA sequence: TGCGCCAGCACCCCAACAGGGGGGGGCTACGAGCAGTACTTC. Translation gives CASTPTGGGYEQYF.